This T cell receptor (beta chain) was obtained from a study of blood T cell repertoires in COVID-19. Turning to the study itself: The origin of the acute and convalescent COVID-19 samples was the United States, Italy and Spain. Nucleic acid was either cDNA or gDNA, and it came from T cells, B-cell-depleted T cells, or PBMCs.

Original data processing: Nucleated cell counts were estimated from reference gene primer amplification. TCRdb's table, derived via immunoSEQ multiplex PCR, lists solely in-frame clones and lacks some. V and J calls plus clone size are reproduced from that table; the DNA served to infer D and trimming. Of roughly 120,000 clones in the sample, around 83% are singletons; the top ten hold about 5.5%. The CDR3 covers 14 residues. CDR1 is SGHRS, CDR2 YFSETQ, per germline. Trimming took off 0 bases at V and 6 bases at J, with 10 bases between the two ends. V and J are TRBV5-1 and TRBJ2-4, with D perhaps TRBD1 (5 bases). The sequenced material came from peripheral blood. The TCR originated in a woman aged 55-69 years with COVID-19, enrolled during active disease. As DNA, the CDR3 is TGCGCCAGCAGCTTGGAGGGTCAGGGAAACATTCAGTACTTC. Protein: CASSLEGQGNIQYF.